This T cell receptor beta chain was sequenced during a study of siplizumab effects on memory and regulatory T cells. Study summary: Paired mixed lymphocyte reactions used siplizumab at about 1 ug/mL or no drug. Study findings and constraints: A minor share of alloreactive clones matched unstimulated subsets. Apparently more diverse than memory cells, naive T cells also seemed major alloresponse contributors. Roughly 80-95% of proliferating CD4+ or CD8+ clones lacked a naive or memory phenotype that could be assigned.

The assay was immunoSEQ multiplex PCR, and TCRdb's table has in-frame clones only and misses some. This sample has 11,000 to 15,000 clones, with 49% found just once. A 37°C coculture lasting around six days was applied to the mixed lymphocyte reaction cells. V was cut by 5 bases and J by 2 bases, with 5 bases left in between. Germline CDR1 is SGHTA and CDR2 is FQGNSA. The CDR3 contains 12 residues. This clone was observed a handful of times. Its matching antigen is unknown. This TCR was recovered from a human donor in good health; the cells came from an allogeneic mixed lymphocyte reaction. This chain joins TRBV7-2 and TRBJ2-3; no firm D call. The sequenced sample was CFSE-low (dividing) CD4+ T cells sorted from an allogeneic mixed lymphocyte reaction. As DNA, the CDR3 is TGTGCCAGCAGCCTTATCACAGATACGCAGTATTTT. Translation: CASSLITDTQYF.